The T cell receptor (beta chain) under discussion was sequenced for a study of cytomegalovirus exposure and HLA in healthy donors. Study-level findings and limits: Versus the approximately 700-donor mean, an Asian-associated ancestry cluster reportedly showed fewer N-insertions in a later analysis. Researchers reported in a later analysis that a missense DCLRE1C variant was tied to TCR beta V- and J-gene trimming. Researchers reported that a few CMV-associated chains were confirmed in vitro as CMV antigen-specific.

The PCR employed 60 Vbeta primers together with 13 Jbeta primers. Study processing details: Per a later analysis, the number of unique TCR beta chains was roughly 87 million, of which some 9.9 million were shared. Generated by immunoSEQ multiplex PCR, the TCRdb table keeps only in-frame clones and is missing some. V, J and clone size are those of that table, while D and trimming were read from the DNA. Of approximately 44,000 clones listed, about nine tenths are singletons. The CDR3 is 16 residues long. J was trimmed by 5 bases and V by 5 bases; bases with no gene match: 13. The germline V gene encodes CDR1 SEHNR and CDR2 FQNEAQ (reference sequence). This clone was detected only once. Antigen unknown.

Sequenced input: PBMCs. The receptor was isolated from a woman aged 40 to 49 in good health and CMV-seropositive. This chain links TRBV7-9 with TRBJ2-5; 8 bases agree with TRBD1. For the CDR3, the DNA is TGTGCCAGCAGCCCAGCCCAGGACAGGGTGGGGGAGACCCAGTACTTC. This gives the protein CASSPAQDRVGETQYF.